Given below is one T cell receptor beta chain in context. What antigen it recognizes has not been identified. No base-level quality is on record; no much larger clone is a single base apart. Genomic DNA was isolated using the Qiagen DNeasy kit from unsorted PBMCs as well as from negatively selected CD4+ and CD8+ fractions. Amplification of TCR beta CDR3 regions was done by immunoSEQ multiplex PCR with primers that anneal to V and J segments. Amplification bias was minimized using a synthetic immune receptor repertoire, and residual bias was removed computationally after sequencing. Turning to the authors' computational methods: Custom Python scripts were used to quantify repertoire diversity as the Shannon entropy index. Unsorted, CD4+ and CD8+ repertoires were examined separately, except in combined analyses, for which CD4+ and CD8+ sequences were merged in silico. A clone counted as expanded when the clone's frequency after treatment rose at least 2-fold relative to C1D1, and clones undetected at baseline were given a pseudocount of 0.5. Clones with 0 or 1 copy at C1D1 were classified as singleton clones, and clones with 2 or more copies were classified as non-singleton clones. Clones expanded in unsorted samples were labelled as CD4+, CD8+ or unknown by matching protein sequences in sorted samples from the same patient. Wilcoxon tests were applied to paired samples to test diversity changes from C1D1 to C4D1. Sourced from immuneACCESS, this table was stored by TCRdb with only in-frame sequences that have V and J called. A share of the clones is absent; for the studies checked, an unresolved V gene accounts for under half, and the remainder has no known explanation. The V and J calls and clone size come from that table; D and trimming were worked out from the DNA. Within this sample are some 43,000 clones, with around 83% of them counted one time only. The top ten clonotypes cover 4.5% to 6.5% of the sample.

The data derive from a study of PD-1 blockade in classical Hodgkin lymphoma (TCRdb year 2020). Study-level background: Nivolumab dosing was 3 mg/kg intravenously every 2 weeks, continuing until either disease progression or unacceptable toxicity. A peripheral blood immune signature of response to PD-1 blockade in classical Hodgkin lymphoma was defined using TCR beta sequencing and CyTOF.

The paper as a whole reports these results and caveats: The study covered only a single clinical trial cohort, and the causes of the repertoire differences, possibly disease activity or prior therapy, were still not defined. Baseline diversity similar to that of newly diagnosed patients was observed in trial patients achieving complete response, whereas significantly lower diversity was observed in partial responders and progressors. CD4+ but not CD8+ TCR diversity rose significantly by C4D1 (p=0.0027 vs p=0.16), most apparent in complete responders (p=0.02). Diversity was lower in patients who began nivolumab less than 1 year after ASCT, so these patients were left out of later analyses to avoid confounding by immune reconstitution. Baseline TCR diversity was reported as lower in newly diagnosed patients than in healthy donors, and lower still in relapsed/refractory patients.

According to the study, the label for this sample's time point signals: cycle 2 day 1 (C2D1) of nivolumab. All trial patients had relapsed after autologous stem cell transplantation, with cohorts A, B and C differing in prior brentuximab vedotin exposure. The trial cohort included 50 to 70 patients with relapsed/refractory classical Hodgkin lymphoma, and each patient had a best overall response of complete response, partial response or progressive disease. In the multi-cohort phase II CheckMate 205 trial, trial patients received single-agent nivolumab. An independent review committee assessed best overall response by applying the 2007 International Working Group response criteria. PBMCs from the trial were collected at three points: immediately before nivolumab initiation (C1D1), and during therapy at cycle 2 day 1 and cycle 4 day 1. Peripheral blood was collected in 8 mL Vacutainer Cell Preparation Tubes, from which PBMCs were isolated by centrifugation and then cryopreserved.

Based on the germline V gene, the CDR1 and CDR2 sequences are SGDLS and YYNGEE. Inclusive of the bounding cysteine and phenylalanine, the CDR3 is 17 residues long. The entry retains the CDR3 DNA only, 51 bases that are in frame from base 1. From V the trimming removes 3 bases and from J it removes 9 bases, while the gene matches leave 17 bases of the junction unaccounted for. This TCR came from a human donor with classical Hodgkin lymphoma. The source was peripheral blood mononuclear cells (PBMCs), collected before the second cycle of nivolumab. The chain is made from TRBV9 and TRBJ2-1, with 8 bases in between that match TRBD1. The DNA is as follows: TGTGCCAGCAGCGGTTCAGGACAGGGACTCGGTTACGGTGAGCAGTTCTTC. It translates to CASSGSGQGLGYGEQFF.